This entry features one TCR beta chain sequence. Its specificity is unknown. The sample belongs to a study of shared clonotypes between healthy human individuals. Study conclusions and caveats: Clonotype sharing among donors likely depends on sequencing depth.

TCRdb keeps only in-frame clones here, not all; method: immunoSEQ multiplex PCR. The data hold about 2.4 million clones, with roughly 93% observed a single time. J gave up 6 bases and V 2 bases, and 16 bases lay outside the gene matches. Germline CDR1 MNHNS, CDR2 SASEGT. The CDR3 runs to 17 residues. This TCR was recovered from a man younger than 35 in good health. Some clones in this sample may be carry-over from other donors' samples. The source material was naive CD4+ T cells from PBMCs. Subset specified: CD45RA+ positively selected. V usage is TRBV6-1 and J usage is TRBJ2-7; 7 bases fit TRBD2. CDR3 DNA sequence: TGTGCCAGCAGTGAAACGCAGGGAGGGTATTACGGGGTCGAGCAGTACTTC. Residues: CASSETQGGYYGVEQYF.